This T cell receptor beta chain was captured in a study of blood T cells in healthy people across ages. Alongside a J-beta primer mix, a sample-barcoded 5' primer served in a second PCR lasting 7 to 11 cycles. TCRdb independently ran MiXCR on the 5' RACE reads; one entry per CDR3 protein. The sample has some 760,000 distinct CDR3 sequences, roughly 25% seen once; the top ten hold under 4.5%. Looked up from germline, CDR1 is LNHNV and CDR2 is YYDKDF (reference sequence). This CDR3 spans 13 amino acids. With 0 bases removed from V and 9 bases from J, the gap between germline ends came to 10 bases. The same data also went into a second study, on T cells of mothers and their children.

This sequence originates from a boy younger than 18 in good health. This chain uses TRBV15 with TRBJ2-3; D not certain. The sequencing input was blood. The CDR3 spells CATSRDSPGTQYF. In nucleotides, the CDR3 is TGTGCCACCAGCAGAGATTCCCCAGGAACGCAGTATTTT.